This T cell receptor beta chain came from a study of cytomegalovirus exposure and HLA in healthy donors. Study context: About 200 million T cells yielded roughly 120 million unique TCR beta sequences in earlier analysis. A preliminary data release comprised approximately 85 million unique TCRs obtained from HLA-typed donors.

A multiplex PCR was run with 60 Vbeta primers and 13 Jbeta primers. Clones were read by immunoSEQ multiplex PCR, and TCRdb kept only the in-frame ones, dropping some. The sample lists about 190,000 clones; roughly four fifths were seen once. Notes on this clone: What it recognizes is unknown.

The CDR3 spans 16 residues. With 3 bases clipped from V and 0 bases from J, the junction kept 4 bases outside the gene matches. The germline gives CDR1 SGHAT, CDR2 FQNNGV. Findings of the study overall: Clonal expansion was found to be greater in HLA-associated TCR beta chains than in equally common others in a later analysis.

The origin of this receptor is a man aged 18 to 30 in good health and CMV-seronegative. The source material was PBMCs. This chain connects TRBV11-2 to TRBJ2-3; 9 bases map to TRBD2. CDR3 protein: CASSFVTSGSTDTQYF. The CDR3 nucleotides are TGTGCCAGCAGCTTCGTGACTAGCGGAAGCACAGATACGCAGTATTTT.